The T cell receptor beta chain described here comes from a study of T-cell reconstitution after alpha-beta-depleted transplantation in children. Study results and caveats: Roughly two months post-transplant, alpha-beta T cells reportedly originated from several hundred graft clones that had expanded. Some patients showed high day-60 TCRbeta diversity, which derived from surviving recipient T cells and thymic progenitors. The main origin of T-cell counts and diversity one year after transplant was newly produced T cells.

This CDR3 spans 14 amino acids. CDR1 and CDR2 from the germline V gene are LNHNV and YYDKDF (reference sequence). V lost 4 bases and J lost 3, with 13 bases in between. Unique molecular identifiers were used in preparing the TCRbeta library. A single record per CDR3 protein comes from TCRdb applying MiXCR to the PCR reads. In the table there are hundreds of thousands of distinct CDR3 sequences, roughly a tenth of which are singletons. At least ten counts were recorded for this clonotype. The antigen remains undetermined. The origin of this receptor is a boy younger than two with acute myeloid leukemia, due to receive a stem cell transplant. V and J are TRBV15 and TRBJ2-7; a possible D gene is TRBD1 (5 bases). The input for sequencing was PBMCs, taken before TCRalphabeta/CD19-depleted stem cell transplant. The CDR3 DNA reads TGTGCCACCAGCAAAACAGTACAGGACTACGAGCAGTACTTC. Protein: CATSKTVQDYEQYF.